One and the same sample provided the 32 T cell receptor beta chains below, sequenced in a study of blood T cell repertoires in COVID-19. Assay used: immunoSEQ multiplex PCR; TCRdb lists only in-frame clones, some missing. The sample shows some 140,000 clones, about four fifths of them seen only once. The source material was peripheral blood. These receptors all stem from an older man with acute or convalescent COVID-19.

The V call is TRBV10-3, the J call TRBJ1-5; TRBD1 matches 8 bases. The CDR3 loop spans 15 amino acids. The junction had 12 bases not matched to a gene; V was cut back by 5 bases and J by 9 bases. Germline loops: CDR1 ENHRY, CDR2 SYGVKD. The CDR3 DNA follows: TGTGCCATCAGTCCTCGCGGACAGGGAACATTGCCCCAGCATTTT. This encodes CAISPRGQGTLPQHF.

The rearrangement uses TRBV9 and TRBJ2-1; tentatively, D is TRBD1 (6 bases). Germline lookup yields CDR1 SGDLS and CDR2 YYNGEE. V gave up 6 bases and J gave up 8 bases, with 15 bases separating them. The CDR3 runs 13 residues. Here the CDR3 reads CASNALGGHEQFF. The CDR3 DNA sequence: TGTGCCAGCAACGCCCTAGGGGGTCATGAGCAGTTCTTC.

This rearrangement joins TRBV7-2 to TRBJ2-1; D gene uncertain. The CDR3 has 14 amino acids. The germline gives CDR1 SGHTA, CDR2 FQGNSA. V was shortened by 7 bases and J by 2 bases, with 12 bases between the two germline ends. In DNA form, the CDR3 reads TGTGCCAGCAACTCGGGTTACCCCTACAATGAGCAGTTCTTC. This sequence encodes CASNSGYPYNEQFF.

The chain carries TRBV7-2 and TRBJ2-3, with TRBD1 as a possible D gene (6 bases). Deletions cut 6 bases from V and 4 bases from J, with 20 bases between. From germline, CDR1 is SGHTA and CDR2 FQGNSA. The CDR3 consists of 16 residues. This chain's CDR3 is CASSYALSGAADTQYF. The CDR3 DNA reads TGTGCCAGCAGTTATGCCTTGTCAGGGGCCGCAGATACGCAGTATTTT.

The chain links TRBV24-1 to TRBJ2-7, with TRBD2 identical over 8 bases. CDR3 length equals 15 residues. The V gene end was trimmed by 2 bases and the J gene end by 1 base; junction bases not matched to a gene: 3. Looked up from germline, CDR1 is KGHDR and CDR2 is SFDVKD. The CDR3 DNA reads TGTGCCACCAGTGATTGGAGCGGGGGATCCTACGAGCAGTACTTC. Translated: CATSDWSGGSYEQYF.

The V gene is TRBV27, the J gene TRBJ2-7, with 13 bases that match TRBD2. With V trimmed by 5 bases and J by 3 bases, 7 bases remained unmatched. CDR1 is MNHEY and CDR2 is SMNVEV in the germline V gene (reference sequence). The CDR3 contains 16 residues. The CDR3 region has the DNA TGTGCCAGCAGTATGCAGGGACTAGCGGGGAACTACGAGCAGTACTTC. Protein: CASSMQGLAGNYEQYF.

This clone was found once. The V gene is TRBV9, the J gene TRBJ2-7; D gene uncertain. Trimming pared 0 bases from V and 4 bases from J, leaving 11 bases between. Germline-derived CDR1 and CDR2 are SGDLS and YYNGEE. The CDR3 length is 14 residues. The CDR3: CASSVVTPAYEQYF. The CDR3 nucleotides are TGTGCCAGCAGCGTAGTAACTCCAGCGTACGAGCAGTACTTC.

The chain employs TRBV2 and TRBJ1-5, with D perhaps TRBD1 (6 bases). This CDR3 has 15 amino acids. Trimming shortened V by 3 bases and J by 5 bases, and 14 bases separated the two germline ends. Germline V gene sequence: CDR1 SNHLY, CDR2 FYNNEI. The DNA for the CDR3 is TGTGCCAGCAGTGACGCGGCAGGGGTGGATCAGCCCCAGCATTTT. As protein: CASSDAAGVDQPQHF.

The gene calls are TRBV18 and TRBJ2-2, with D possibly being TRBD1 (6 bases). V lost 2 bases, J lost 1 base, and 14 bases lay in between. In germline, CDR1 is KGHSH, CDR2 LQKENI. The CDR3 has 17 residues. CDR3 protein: CASSPSSMGQNTGELFF. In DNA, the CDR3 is TGTGCCAGCTCACCATCATCCATGGGACAGAACACCGGGGAGCTGTTTTTT.

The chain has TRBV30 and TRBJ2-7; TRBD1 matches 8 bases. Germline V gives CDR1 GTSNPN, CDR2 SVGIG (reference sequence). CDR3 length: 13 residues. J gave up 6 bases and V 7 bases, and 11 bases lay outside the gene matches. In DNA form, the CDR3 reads TGTGCCTCCACCCGGGACAGGTTTGGCGAGCAGTACTTC. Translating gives CASTRDRFGEQYF.

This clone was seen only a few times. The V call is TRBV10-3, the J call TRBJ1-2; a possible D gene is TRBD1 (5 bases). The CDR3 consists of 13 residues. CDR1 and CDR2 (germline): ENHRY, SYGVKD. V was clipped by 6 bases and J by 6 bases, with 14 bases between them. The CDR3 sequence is CAISRTAGNGYTF. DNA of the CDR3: TGTGCCATCAGCCGCACGGCAGGGAATGGCTACACCTTC.

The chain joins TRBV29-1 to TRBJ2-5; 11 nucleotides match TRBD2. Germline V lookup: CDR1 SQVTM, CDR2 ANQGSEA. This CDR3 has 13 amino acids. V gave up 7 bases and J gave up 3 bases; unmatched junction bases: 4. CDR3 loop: CSAPGLAEETQYF. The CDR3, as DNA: TGCAGCGCCCCGGGACTAGCGGAAGAGACCCAGTACTTC.

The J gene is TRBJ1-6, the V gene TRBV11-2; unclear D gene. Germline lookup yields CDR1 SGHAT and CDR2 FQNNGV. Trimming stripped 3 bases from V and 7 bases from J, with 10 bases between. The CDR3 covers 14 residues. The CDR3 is CASSFKTGNSPLHF. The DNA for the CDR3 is TGTGCCAGCAGCTTTAAGACGGGGAATTCACCCCTCCACTTT. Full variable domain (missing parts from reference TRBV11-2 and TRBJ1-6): EAGVAQSPRYKIIEKRQSVAFWCNPISGHATLYWYQQILGQGPKLLIQFQNNGVVDDSQLPKDRFSAERLKGVDSTLKIQPAKLEDSAVYLCASSFKTGNSPLHFGNGTRLTVT.

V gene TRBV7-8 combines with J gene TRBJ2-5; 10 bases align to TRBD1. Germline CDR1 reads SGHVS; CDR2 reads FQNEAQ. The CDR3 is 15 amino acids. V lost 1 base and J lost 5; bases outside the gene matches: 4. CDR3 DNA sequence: TGTGCCAGCAGCTTAGGACAGGGGGCGTTGGAGACCCAGTACTTC. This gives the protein CASSLGQGALETQYF.

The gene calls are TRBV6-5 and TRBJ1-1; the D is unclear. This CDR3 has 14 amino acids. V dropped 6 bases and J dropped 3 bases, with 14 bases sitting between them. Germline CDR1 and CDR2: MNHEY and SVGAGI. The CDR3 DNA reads TGTGCCAGCAGCCCCCCGCCACTTCACACTGAAGCTTTCTTT. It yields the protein CASSPPPLHTEAFF.

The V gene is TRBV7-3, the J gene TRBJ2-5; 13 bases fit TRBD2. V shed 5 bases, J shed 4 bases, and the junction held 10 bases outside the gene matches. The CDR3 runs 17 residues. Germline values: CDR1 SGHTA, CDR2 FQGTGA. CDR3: CASSPEGTSGGAETQYF. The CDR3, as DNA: TGTGCCAGCAGCCCTGAGGGAACTAGCGGGGGGGCAGAGACCCAGTACTTC. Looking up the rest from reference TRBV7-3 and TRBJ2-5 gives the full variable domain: GAGVSQTPSNKVTEKGKYVELRCDPISGHTALYWYRQSLGQGPEFLIYFQGTGAADDSGLPNDRFFAVRPEGSVSTLKIQRTERGDSAVYLCASSPEGTSGGAETQYFGPGTRLLVL.

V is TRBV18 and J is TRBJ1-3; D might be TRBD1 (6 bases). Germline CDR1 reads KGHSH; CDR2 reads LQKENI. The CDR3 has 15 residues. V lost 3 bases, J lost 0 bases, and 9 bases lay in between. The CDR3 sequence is CASSPQQGSGNTIYF. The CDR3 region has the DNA TGTGCCAGCTCACCGCAACAGGGCTCTGGAAACACCATATATTTT.

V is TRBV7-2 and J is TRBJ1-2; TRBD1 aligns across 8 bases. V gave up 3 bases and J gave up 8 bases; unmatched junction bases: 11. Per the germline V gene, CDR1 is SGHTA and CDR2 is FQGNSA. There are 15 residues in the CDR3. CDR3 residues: CASSLTLFGQGGYTF. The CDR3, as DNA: TGTGCCAGCAGCTTGACGCTCTTCGGACAGGGAGGCTACACCTTC.

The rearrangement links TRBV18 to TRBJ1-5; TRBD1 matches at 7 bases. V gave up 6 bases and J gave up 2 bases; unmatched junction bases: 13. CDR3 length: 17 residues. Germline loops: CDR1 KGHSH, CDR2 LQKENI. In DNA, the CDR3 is TGTGCCAGCTCCCTCAAAACAGGGGCGCGAGGCAATCAGCCCCAGCATTTT. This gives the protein CASSLKTGARGNQPQHF.

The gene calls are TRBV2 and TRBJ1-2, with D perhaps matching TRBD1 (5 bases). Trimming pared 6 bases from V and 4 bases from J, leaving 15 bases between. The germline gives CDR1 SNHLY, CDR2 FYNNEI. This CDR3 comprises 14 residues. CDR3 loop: CASSPTGTTYGYTF. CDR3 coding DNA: TGTGCCAGCAGCCCCACAGGCACCACCTATGGCTACACCTTC.

The CDR3 protein is CASSPLQREGETQYF. CDR3 DNA: TGTGCCAGCTCACCACTACAGCGGGAGGGAGAGACCCAGTACTTC. V is TRBV18 and J is TRBJ2-5, with 10 bases aligning to TRBD2. J gave up 4 bases and V 1 base, and 3 bases lay outside the gene matches. This CDR3 is 15 amino acids long. Per germline, CDR1 KGHSH and CDR2 LQKENI. Full variable domain (remainder filled in from reference TRBV18 and TRBJ2-5): NAGVMQNPRHLVRRRGQEARLRCSPMKGHSHVYWYRQLPEEGLKFMVYLQKENIIDESGMPKERFSAEFPKEGPSILRIQQVVRGDSAAYFCASSPLQREGETQYFGPGTRLLVL.

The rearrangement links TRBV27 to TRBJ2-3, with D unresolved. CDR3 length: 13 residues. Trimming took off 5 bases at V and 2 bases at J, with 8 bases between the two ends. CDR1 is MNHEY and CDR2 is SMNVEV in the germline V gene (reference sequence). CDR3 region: CASSPSYTDTQYF. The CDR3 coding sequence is TGTGCCAGCAGTCCGTCTTACACAGATACGCAGTATTTT.

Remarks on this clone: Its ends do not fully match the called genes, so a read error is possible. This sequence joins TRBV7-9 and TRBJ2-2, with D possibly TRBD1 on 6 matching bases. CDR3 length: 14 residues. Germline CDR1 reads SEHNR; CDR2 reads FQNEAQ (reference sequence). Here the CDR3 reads CASTLQGFAGELFF. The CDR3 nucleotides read TGTGCCAGCACCTTACAGGGTTTCGCCGGGGAGCTGTTTTTT.

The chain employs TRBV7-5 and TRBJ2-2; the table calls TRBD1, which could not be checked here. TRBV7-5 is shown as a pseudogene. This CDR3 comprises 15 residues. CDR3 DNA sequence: TGTGCCAGAAGTGGGACAGGGGCGGACACCGGGGAGCTGTTTTTT. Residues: CARSGTGADTGELFF.

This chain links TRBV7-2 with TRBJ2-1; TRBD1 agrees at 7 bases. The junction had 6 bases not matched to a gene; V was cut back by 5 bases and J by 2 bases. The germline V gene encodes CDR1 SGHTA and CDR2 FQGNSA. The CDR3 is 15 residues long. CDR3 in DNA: TGTGCCAGCAGCCCAGGGACAGAGACCTACAATGAGCAGTTCTTC. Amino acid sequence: CASSPGTETYNEQFF.

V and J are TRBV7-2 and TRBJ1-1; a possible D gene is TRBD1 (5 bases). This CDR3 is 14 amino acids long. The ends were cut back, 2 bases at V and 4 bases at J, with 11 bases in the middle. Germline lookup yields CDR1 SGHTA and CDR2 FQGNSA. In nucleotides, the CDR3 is TGTGCCAGCAGCTTAACCAGGGCGGCCACTGAAGCTTTCTTT. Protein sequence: CASSLTRAATEAFF.

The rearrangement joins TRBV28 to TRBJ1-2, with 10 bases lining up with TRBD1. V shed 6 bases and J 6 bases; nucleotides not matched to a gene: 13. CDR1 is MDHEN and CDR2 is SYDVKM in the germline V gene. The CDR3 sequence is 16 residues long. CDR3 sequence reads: CASSAAGGQGIHGYTF. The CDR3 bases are TGTGCCAGCAGCGCAGCCGGGGGACAGGGGATACATGGCTACACCTTC.

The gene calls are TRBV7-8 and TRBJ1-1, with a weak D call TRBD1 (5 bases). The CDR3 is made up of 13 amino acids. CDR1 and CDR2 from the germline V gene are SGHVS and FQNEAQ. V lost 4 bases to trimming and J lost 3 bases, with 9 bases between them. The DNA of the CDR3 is TGTGCCAGCAGCTACAAAGGGGACACTGAAGCTTTCTTT. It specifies CASSYKGDTEAFF.

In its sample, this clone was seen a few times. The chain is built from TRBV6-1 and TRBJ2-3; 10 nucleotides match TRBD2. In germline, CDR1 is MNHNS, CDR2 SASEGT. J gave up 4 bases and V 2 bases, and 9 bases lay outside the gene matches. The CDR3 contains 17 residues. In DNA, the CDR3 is TGTGCCAGCAGTGAACTAAGAGCTAGCGGGGGCCCAGATACGCAGTATTTT. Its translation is CASSELRASGGPDTQYF.

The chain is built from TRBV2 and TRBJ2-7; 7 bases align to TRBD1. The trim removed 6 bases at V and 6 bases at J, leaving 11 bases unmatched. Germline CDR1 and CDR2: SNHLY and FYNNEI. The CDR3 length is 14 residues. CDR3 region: CASSSDRVLLEQYF. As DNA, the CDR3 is TGTGCCAGCAGCTCAGACAGGGTTCTACTCGAGCAGTACTTC.

As DNA, the CDR3 is TGTGCCAGCAGTTTCCGACAGGGGGCCTTAAGCACTGAAGCTTTCTTT. Encoded protein: CASSFRQGALSTEAFF. V and J are TRBV27 and TRBJ1-1; 10 bases match TRBD1. The germline V gene encodes CDR1 MNHEY and CDR2 SMNVEV (reference sequence). This CDR3 is built from 16 residues. The junction had 8 bases not matched to a gene; V was cut back by 3 bases and J by 4 bases.

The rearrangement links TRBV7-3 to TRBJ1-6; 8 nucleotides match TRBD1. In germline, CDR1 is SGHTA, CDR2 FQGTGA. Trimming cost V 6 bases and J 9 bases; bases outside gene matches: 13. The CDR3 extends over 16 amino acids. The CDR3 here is CASSLQGVGGSSPLHF. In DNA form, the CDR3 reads TGTGCCAGCAGTTTACAGGGGGTCGGTGGCAGTTCACCCCTCCACTTT.